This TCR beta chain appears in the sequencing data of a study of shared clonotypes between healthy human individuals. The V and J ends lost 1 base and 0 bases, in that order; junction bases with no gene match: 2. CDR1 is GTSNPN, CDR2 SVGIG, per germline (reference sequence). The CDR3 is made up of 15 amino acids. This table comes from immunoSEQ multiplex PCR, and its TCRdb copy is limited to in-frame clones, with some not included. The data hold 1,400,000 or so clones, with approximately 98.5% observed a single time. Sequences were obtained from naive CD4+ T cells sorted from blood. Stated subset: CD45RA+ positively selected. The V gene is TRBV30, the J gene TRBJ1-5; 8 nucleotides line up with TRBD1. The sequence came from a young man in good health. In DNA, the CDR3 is TGTGCCTGGAGTGGGACAGGGATTAGCAATCAGCCCCAGCATTTT. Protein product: CAWSGTGISNQPQHF.